This T cell receptor (beta chain) was sequenced during a study of CD8+ T cells in alopecia areata. Study overall: Tofacitinib administration persisted for 6 to 18 months, succeeded by 6 months off drug.

Study-level points and caveats: Sharing of TCR sequences between patients (possibly for HLA-related reasons) was less clear than in mice.

Turning to this clone: What it binds is unknown.

The CDR3 loop spans 21 amino acids. J gave up 8 bases and V 4 bases, and 26 bases lay outside the gene matches. Germline V gene lookup returns CDR1 PRHDT and CDR2 FYEKMQ (reference sequence). RNA extraction was followed by reverse transcription into cDNA, which acted as the sequencing template. Assay used: immunoSEQ multiplex PCR; TCRdb lists only in-frame clones, some missing. The sample yields approximately 59,000 clones, about half seen once. Alopecia areata patients had lesional scalp punch biopsies and peripheral blood taken from them. A FACSAria was used to sort CD4+ and CD8+ T cells. These cells came from PBMCs.

The receptor's source is a human donor with alopecia areata. The chain combines TRBV13 with TRBJ2-1; TRBD2 matches 10 bases. The sequencing used CD8+ T cells sorted from blood, collected at week 0. The CDR3 protein is CASSSTTETSGPNLRVHEQFF. The CDR3 DNA is TGTGCCAGCAGCTCTACGACCGAGACTAGCGGGCCGAATTTGAGAGTTCATGAGCAGTTCTTC.